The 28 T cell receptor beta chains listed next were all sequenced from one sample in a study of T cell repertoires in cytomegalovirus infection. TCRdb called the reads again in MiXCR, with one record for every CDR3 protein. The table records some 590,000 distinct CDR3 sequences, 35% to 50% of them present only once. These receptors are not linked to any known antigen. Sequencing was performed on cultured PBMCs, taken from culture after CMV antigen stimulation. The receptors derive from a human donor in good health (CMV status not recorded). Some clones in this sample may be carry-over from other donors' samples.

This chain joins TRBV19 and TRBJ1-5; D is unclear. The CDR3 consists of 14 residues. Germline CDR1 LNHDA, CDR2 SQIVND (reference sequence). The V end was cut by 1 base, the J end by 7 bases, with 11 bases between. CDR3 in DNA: TGTGCCAGTAGTATAGTCCCTCGAGGGCAGCCCCAGCATTTT. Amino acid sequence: CASSIVPRGQPQHF.

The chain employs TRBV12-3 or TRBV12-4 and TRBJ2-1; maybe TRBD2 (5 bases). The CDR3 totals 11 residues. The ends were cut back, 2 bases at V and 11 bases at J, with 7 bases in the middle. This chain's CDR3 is CASSLSGKQFF. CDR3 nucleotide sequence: TGTGCCAGCAGTTTAAGCGGAAAGCAGTTCTTC.

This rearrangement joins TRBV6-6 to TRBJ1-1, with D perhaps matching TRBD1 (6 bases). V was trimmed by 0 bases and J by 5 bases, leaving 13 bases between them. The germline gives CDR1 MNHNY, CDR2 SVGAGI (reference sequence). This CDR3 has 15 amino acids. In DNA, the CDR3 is TGTGCCAGCAGTTACTCCTCAGGGGAGGGGACTGAAGCTTTCTTT. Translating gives CASSYSSGEGTEAFF.

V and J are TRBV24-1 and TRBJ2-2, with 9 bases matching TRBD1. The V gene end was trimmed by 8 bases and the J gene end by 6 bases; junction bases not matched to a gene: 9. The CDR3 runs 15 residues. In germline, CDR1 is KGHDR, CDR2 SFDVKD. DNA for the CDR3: TGTGCCACCACCTCCGGGACAGGGCCCGCCGGGGAGCTGTTTTTT. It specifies CATTSGTGPAGELFF.

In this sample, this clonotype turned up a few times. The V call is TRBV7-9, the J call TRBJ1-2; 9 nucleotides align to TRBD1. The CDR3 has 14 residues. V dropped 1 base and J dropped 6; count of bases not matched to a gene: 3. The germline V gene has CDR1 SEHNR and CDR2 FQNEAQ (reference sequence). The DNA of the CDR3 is TGTGCCAGCAGCTTAGGACAGGGGGTACATGGCTACACCTTC. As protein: CASSLGQGVHGYTF.

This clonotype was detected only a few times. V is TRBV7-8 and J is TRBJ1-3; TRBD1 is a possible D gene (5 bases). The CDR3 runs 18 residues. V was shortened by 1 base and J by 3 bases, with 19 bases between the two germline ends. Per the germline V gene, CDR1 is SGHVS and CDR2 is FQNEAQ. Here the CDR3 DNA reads TGTGCCAGCAGCTTAGAGCAGGCGGACATTATATTTGGAAACACCATATATTTT. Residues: CASSLEQADIIFGNTIYF. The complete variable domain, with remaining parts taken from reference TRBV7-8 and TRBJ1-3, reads GAGVSQSPRYKVAKRGQDVALRCDPISGHVSLFWYQQALGQGPEFLTYFQNEAQLDKSGLPSDRFFAERPEGSVSTLKIQRTQQEDSAVYLCASSLEQADIIFGNTIYFGEGSWLTVV.

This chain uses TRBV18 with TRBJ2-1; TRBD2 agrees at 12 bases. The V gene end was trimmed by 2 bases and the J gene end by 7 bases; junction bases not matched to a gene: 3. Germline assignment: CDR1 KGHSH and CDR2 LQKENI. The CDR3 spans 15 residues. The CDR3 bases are TGTGCCAGCTCACCATGGACTAGCGGGGCGAATGAGCAGTTCTTC. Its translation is CASSPWTSGANEQFF. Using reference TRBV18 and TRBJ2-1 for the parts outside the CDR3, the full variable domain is NAGVMQNPRHLVRRRGQEARLRCSPMKGHSHVYWYRQLPEEGLKFMVYLQKENIIDESGMPKERFSAEFPKEGPSILRIQQVVRGDSAAYFCASSPWTSGANEQFFGPGTRLTVL.

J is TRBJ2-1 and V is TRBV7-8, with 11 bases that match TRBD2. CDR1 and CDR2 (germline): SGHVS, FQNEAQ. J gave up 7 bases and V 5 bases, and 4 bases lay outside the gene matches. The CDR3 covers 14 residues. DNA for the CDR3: TGTGCCAGCAGCACACTAGCGGGAGTGAATGAGCAGTTCTTC. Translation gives CASSTLAGVNEQFF.

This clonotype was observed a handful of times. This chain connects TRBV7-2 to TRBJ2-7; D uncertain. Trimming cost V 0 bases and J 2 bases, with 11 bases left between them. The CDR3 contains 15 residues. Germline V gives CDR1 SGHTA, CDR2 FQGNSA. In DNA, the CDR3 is TGTGCCAGCAGCTTAGCGGGCGGCATCGCCTACGAGCAGTACTTC. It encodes CASSLAGGIAYEQYF. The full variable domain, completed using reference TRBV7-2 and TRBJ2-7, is GAGVSQSPSNKVTEKGKDVELRCDPISGHTALYWYRQSLGQGLEFLIYFQGNSAPDKSGLPSDRFSAERTGGSVSTLTIQRTQQEDSAVYLCASSLAGGIAYEQYFGPGTRLTVT.

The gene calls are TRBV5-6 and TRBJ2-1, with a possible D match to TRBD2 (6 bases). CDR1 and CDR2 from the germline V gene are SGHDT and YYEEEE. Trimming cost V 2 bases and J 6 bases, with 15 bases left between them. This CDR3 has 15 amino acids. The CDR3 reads CASSFLTRRGNEQFF. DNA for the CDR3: TGTGCCAGCAGCTTTCTAACCCGGCGGGGCAATGAGCAGTTCTTC.

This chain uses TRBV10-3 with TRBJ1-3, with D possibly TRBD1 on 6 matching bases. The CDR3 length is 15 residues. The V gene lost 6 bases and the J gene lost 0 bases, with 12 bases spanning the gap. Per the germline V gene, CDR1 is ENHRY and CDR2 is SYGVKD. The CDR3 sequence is CAIRTGQSSGNTIYF. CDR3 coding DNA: TGTGCCATCAGGACAGGACAGTCCTCTGGAAACACCATATATTTT.

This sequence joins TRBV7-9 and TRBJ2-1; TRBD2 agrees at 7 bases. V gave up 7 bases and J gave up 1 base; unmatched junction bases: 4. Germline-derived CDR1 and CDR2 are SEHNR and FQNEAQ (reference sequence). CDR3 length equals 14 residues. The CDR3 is CASTGGMSYNEQFF. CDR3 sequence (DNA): TGTGCCAGCACCGGGGGGATGTCCTACAATGAGCAGTTCTTC.

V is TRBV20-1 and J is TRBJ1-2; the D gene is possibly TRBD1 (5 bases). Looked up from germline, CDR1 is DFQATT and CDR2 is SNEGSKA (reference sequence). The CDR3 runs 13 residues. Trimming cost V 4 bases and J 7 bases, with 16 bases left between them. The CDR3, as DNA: TGCAGTGCTAAAGGAGGGGTTGCGGGTGGCTACACCTTC. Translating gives CSAKGGVAGGYTF.

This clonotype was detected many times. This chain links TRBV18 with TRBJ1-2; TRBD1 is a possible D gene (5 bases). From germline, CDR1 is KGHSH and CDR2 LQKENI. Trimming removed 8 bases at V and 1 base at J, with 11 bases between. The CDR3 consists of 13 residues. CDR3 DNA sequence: TGTGCCAGCAGCCCGGGGGGTAACTATGGCTACACCTTC. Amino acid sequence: CASSPGGNYGYTF.

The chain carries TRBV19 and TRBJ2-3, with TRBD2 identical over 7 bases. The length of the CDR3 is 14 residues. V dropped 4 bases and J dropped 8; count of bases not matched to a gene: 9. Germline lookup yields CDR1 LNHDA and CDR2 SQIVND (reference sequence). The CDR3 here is CASSTFGDYGTQYF. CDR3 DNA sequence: TGTGCCAGTAGTACTTTCGGGGACTACGGTACGCAGTATTTT.

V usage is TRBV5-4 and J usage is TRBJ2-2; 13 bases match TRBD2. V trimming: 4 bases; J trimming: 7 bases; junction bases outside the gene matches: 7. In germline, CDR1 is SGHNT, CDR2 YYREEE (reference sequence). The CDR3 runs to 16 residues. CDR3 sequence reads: CASSQLAGGPFGELFF. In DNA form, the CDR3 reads TGTGCCAGCAGCCAACTAGCGGGAGGGCCGTTCGGGGAGCTGTTTTTT.

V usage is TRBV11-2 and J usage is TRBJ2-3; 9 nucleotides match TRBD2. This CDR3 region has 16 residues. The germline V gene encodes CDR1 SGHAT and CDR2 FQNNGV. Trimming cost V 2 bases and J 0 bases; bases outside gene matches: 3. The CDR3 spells CASSLFGTSSTDTQYF. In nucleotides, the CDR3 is TGTGCCAGCAGCTTATTCGGGACTAGCAGCACAGATACGCAGTATTTT.

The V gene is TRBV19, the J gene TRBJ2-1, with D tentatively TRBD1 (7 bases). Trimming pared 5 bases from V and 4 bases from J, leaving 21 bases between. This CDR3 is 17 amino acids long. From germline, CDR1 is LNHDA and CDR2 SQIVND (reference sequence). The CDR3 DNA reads TGTGCCAGTAGTGGGGGGAGATGGACAGGAGCTTACAATGAGCAGTTCTTC. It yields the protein CASSGGRWTGAYNEQFF.

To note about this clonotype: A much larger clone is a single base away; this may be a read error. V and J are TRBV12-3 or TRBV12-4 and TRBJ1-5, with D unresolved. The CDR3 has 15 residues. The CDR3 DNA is TGTGCCAGCAGTTCTGGGTTCGTTTCGCAGCAGCCCCGGCATTTT. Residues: CASSSGFVSQQPRHF.

CDR3: CASGRTAEQFF. For the CDR3, the DNA is TGCGCCAGCGGCAGGACCGCGGAGCAGTTCTTC. The chain is built from TRBV10-2 and TRBJ2-1; D call uncertain. CDR1 and CDR2 (germline): WSHSY, SAAADI. The CDR3 has 11 residues. Trimming removed 8 bases at V and 10 bases at J, with 12 bases between.

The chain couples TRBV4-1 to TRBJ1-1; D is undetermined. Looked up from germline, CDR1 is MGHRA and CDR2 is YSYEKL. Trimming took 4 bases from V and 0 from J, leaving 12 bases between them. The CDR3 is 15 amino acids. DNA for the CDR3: TGCGCCAGCAGCCGCCCGCAGGCTTTGAACACTGAAGCTTTCTTT. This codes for CASSRPQALNTEAFF.

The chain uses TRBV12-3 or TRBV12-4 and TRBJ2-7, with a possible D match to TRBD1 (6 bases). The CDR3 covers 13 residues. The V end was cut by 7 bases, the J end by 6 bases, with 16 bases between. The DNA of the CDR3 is TGTGCCAGCACCCGAACGGACAGTGGCGAGCAGTACTTC. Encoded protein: CASTRTDSGEQYF.

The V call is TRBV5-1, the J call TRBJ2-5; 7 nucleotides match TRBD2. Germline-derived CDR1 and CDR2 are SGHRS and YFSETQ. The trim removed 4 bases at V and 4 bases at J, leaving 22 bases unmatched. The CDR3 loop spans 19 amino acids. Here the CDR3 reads CASSLLVDGGILSPETQYF. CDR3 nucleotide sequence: TGCGCCAGCAGCCTGCTGGTAGACGGGGGGATATTGAGTCCAGAGACCCAGTACTTC.

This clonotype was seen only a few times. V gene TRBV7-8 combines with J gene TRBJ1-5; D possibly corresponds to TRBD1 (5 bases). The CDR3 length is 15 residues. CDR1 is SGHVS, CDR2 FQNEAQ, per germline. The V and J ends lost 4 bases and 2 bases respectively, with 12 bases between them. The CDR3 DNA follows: TGTGCCAGCAGCTGGGGGGAATATGGCAATCAGCCCCAGCATTTT. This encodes CASSWGEYGNQPQHF.

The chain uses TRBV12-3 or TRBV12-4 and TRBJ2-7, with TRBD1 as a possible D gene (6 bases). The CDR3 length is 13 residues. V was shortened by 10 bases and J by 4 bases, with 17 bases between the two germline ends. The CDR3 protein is CANPTGTQYEQYF. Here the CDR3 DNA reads TGTGCCAACCCAACCGGGACACAGTACGAGCAGTACTTC.

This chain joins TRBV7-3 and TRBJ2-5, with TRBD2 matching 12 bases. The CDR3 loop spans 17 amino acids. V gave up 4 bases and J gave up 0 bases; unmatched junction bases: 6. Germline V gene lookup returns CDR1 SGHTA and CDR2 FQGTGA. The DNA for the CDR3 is TGTGCCAGCAGCTACACTAGCGGGGGGCCGTACCAAGAGACCCAGTACTTC. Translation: CASSYTSGGPYQETQYF.

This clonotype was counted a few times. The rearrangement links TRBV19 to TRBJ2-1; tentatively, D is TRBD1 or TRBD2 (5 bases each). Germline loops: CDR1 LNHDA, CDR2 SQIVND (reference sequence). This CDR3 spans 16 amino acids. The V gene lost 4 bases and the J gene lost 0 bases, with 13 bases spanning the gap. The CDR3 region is CASSNKEGSSYNEQFF. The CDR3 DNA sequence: TGTGCCAGTAGTAATAAAGAGGGGAGCTCCTACAATGAGCAGTTCTTC.

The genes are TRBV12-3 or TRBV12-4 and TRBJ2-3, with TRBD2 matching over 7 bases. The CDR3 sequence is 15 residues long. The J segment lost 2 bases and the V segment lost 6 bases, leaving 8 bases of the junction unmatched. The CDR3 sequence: CASRWTSVTTDTQYF. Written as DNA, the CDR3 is TGTGCCAGCAGATGGACTAGTGTGACCACAGATACGCAGTATTTT.